Listed here is a single TCR beta chain. These data originate in a study of blood T cell repertoires in COVID-19. As processed by the authors: By means of reference gene primer amplification, nucleated cell counts were estimated. Produced via immunoSEQ multiplex PCR; TCRdb's table is partial and in-frame only. V and J calls and clone size are those listed in that table; D and trimming were worked out from the DNA. The sample lists fewer than 350,000 clones; 88% were seen once. Sequenced: PBMCs or T cells enriched from blood (not recorded which). This clonotype originated in a woman aged 25 to 45 who had recovered from COVID-19.

The CDR3 sequence is CASSSGTGNQPQHF. The CDR3 nucleotides read TGTGCCAGCAGCTCGGGGACAGGCAATCAGCCCCAGCATTTT. The rearrangement joins TRBV13 to TRBJ1-5; 7 bases match TRBD1. The junction had 2 bases not matched to a gene; V was cut back by 4 bases and J by 2 bases. This CDR3 has 14 amino acids. The V gene's germline CDR1 is PRHDT and CDR2 FYEKMQ (reference sequence). Filled out from reference TRBV13 and TRBJ1-5, the complete variable domain reads AAGVIQSPRHLIKEKRETATLKCYPIPRHDTVYWYQQGPGQDPQFLISFYEKMQSDKGSIPDRFSAQQFSDYHSELNMSSLELGDSALYFCASSSGTGNQPQHFGDGTRLSIL.